This T cell receptor beta chain was obtained from a study of blood T cell repertoires in COVID-19. This clone turned up a few times. Original handling: The assay estimated nucleated cells by amplifying reference gene primers. The repertoire was sequenced with immunoSEQ multiplex PCR; TCRdb's copy has only in-frame clones and lacks some. Clonal size and the V and J genes are those of that table, whereas D and trimming came from the DNA. Of hundreds of thousands of clones in the sample, approximately 90% were seen once. The germline V gene encodes CDR1 KGHSH and CDR2 LQKENI. The germline V and J ends were trimmed by 1 base and 0 bases, with 6 bases remaining between them. CDR3 length equals 14 residues.

The chain has TRBV18 and TRBJ1-1; D is undetermined. The material sequenced was peripheral blood. This receptor was obtained from a woman under 40 with active or convalescent COVID-19. As DNA, the CDR3 is TGTGCCAGCTCACCACGAGATCTGAACACTGAAGCTTTCTTT. It is translated as CASSPRDLNTEAFF.